The T cell receptor beta chain described here comes from a study of vaccination effects on CD4 cells after COVID-19. Antigen-specific CD4+ T cells were expanded with viral peptide pools in the ViraFEST assay before sequencing. Investigators separated out CD4+ T cells once around 9 days of culture had passed. Each participant received a vaccine that was either BNT162b2 or mRNA-1273, given as two doses. Some clones are missing from TCRdb's copy, which holds only in-frame ones; the method was immunoSEQ multiplex PCR. The repertoire holds around 81,000 clones, with 77% as singletons. General study results and limits: Early post-infection timepoints were missing from the study, which also had few convalescent patients.

About this clone: Its antigen is currently unknown.

Sequences were derived from CD4+ T cells from PBMCs cultured with HCoV-OC43 spike peptides, sampled after COVID-19 vaccination. Subset in this sample: HCoV-OC43 spike overlapping peptide pool stimulation. This receptor was taken from a human donor who received a COVID-19 vaccine.

In DNA form, the CDR3 reads TGTGCCAGCAGTGAGGGCGGGGGGCCCCCCCAGTACTTC. Translation: CASSEGGGPPQYF. The rearrangement joins TRBV2 to TRBJ2-5, with 8 bases aligning to TRBD2. CDR1 is SNHLY, CDR2 FYNNEI, per germline. V trimming: 3 bases; J trimming: 9 bases; junction bases outside the gene matches: 6. The CDR3 loop spans 13 amino acids. The full variable domain, its missing parts supplied by reference TRBV2 and TRBJ2-5, is EPEVTQTPSHQVTQMGQEVILRCVPISNHLYFYWYRQILGQKVEFLVSFYNNEISEKSEIFDDQFSVERPDGSNFTLKIRSTKLEDSAMYFCASSEGGGPPQYFGPGTRLLVL.